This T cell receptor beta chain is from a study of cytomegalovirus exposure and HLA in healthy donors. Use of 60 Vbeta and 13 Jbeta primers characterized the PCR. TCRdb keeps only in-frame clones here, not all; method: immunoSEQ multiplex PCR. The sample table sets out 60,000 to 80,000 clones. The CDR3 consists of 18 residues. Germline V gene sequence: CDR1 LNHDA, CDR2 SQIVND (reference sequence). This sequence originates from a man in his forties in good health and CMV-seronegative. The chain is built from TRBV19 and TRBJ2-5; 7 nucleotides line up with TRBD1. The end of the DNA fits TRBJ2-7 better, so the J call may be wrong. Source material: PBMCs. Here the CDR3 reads CASSRVGARGQRSYEQYF. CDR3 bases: TGTGCCAGTTCGCGAGTAGGGGCCCGGGGACAGAGATCCTACGAGCAGTACTTC.